This T cell receptor (beta chain) was captured by sequencing in a study of T cells expressing NK-cell markers. Study overall: Investigators obtained TCR beta repertoires from sorted CD3+CD56+NKG2C+, CD3+CD56+NKG2C- and CD3+CD56-NKG2C+ T cells.

Germline CDR1 and CDR2: SGHAT and FQNNGV. CDR3 length equals 15 residues. In generating TCR beta cDNA, 5'RACE template switching with UMIs was used. TCRdb re-analyzed the 5' RACE reads; it lists each CDR3 protein once, without DNA. The table counts about 550,000 distinct CDR3 sequences; 3% to 4.5% lies in the top ten. Study-level points and caveats: Questions lingered over whether expanded NKG2C+ T cell clones were HCMV-specific.

On this clonotype itself: Antigen unknown.

This TCR was recovered from a young man in good health. Specimen: blood T cells: a sorted CD56 or NKG2C T cell subset, CD4+ or CD8+ T cells, or bulk PBMC T cells (not recorded which). The V call is TRBV11-2, the J call TRBJ2-1. The CDR3 region is CASSLVGPRMDEQFF. The entire variable domain, with the rest obtained from reference TRBV11-2 and TRBJ2-1, is as follows: EAGVAQSPRYKIIEKRQSVAFWCNPISGHATLYWYQQILGQGPKLLIQFQNNGVVDDSQLPKDRFSAERLKGVDSTLKIQPAKLEDSAVYLCASSLVGPRMDEQFFGPGTRLTVL.